This is a list of T cell receptor beta chains from one sample in a study of T-cell reconstitution after alpha-beta-depleted transplantation in children. TCRdb ran MiXCR on the PCR reads and lists one entry per CDR3 protein. Of around 580,000 distinct CDR3 sequences listed, roughly 23% are singletons. The specimen comprised PBMCs, mostly from graft donor cells, sampled 360 days after TCRalphabeta/CD19-depleted stem cell transplant. The receptors originated from a boy under two years old who had a stem cell transplant for acute myeloid leukemia, so the T cells may come from the graft donor. Both conserved end residues are trimmed from each CDR3.

>TRBV7-9
ASSPTWGAATNEKLF
>TRBV12-3/TRBV12-4
ASIVSGGATDTQY
>TRBV5-5
ASSATGVPETQY
>TRBV12-3/TRBV12-4
ASRSFGQPYGYT
>TRBV9
ASSDARANEQF
>TRBV20-1
SARGGTVRRDEQF
>TRBV4-3
ASSQEGGQEAF
>TRBV20-1
SASQGTSNPEQY
>TRBV28
ASSLRLVDQPQH
>TRBV20-1
SARTGGAPNEQF
>TRBV20-1
SARRTGRRQPQH
>TRBV20-1
SARDPYTERSGTGELF
>TRBV20-1
SAPVYRASTDTQY
>TRBV6-2/TRBV6-3
ASSTPQGFNGELF
>TRBV29-1
SGGQLGETQY
>TRBV20-1
SASGSRGTEAF
>TRBV28
ASSLSRGSSSYNEQF
>TRBV24-1
ATSDFRGNGANVLT
>TRBV29-1
SVVVSGGQETQY
>TRBV12-3/TRBV12-4
ASSRRQGLTLH
>TRBV12-3/TRBV12-4
ASSPLIQPQH
>TRBV7-6
ASSLIFRQGTDTQY
>TRBV12-3/TRBV12-4
AGQLSTGELF
>TRBV20-1
SARGAGRETQY
>TRBV20-1
SAMVRDQNNEQF
>TRBV5-4
ASSLAGNNGYT
>TRBV3-1
ASSQDKGMRTDTQY
>TRBV28
ASSPIRDSYNEQF
>TRBV12-3/TRBV12-4
AGAQSGGAYNEQF
>TRBV20-1
SAKQGDEKLF
>TRBV29-1
SVEDKGLYNEQF
>TRBV29-1
SWGGLYRGEQF
>TRBV11-1
ASSLYGGDSETQY
>TRBV19
ARKDRVGTGELF
>TRBV19
ASSTPGQGAGGYT
>TRBV20-1
SATPGTSGGARTDTQY
>TRBV6-1
ASRSTQGRVRGASEKLF
>TRBV20-1
SARDRVYNEQF
>TRBV20-1
SASAFGSGELF
>TRBV14
ASSRTGDSPTNEKLF
>TRBV12-3/TRBV12-4
ASSLLGSNQPQH
>TRBV7-2
ASSFMTSLVDTQY
>TRBV13
ASSLKGQYQETQY
>TRBV29-1
SVSGGYYGYT
>TRBV25-1
ANDRESREKLF
>TRBV7-2
ASSLTGVPNTGELF
>TRBV18
ASSPRDRGGHNEQF
>TRBV4-3
ASSQAGEADTQY
>TRBV19
ASSPSRGRNNQPQH
>TRBV4-1
ASSQGDRANYGYT
>TRBV27
ASSTQSRGGSYNEQF
>TRBV20-1
SARGASGGNNEQF
>TRBV20-1
SARDLSGGADEVISDTQY
>TRBV20-1
SARVGFWNTGELF
>TRBV6-6
ASWTAEAEAF